What follows describes a single T cell receptor (beta chain). Its antigen remains unidentified. This record comes from a study of beta chain features in type 1 diabetes. The study's findings and limits: There was a moderate but significant shortening of TCRB CDR3s in all four CD4+ subsets of Type 1 diabetes patients.

Expressed TCRB transcripts were sequenced after all isolated RNA was converted to cDNA. Sequenced by immunoSEQ multiplex PCR; TCRdb stores in-frame clones only, minus some. The profile shows about 740,000 clones, roughly 12% of them singletons. The CDR3 spans 17 residues. Trimming cost V 1 base and J 2 bases; bases outside gene matches: 5. Germline lookup yields CDR1 SGHRS and CDR2 YFSETQ. This receptor was taken from a man aged 18 to 30 with type 1 diabetes. Source material: naive CD4+ T cells from blood. The chain joins TRBV5-1 to TRBJ2-3, with TRBD2 identical over 12 bases. The CDR3: CASSLRGLAGNTDTQYF. The CDR3 region has the DNA TGCGCCAGCAGCTTGAGGGGACTAGCGGGTAACACAGATACGCAGTATTTT.